Listed here are 25 T cell receptor beta chains from one sample, sequenced in a study of vaccination effects on CD4 cells after COVID-19. These receptors' antigens are unknown. The assay was immunoSEQ multiplex PCR, and TCRdb's table has in-frame clones only and misses some. The table includes 45,000 or so clones, 70% detected once. The culture ran for around 10 days before CD4+ T cells were isolated. Either the BNT162b2 or mRNA-1273 vaccine was given to participants in two doses. The sequencing used CD4+ T cells from PBMCs cultured without peptide, collected after COVID-19 vaccination. These receptor sequences come from a human donor who received a COVID-19 vaccine.

This clone was seen a handful of times. The chain is built from TRBV6-5 and TRBJ2-7; D gene uncertain. The germline CDR1 and CDR2 sequences are MNHEY and SVGAGI. The V and J ends lost 4 bases and 5 bases respectively, with 9 bases between them. This CDR3 has 12 residues. The DNA of the CDR3 is TGTGCCAGCAGTTCGGTGTTTGACGAGCAGTACTTC. Amino acids: CASSSVFDEQYF.

This chain connects TRBV18 to TRBJ1-1; the D gene is possibly TRBD1 (5 bases). CDR1 is KGHSH and CDR2 is LQKENI in the germline V gene. This CDR3 region has 16 residues. Trimming stripped 0 bases from V and 2 bases from J, with 13 bases between. The CDR3 region has the DNA TGTGCCAGCTCACCACCGTCGGGGGGTGGAAACACTGAAGCTTTCTTT. Translating it yields CASSPPSGGGNTEAFF.

V is TRBV7-2 and J is TRBJ2-7; D is unclear. Germline CDR1 and CDR2: SGHTA and FQGNSA. Trimming took 2 bases from V and 0 from J, leaving 14 bases between them. The CDR3 has 16 amino acids. DNA for the CDR3: TGTGCCAGCAGCTTACAGTCTGGGGTCGGCTCCTACGAGCAGTACTTC. This translates into CASSLQSGVGSYEQYF. Drawing the rest from reference TRBV7-2 and TRBJ2-7, the complete variable domain is GAGVSQSPSNKVTEKGKDVELRCDPISGHTALYWYRQSLGQGLEFLIYFQGNSAPDKSGLPSDRFSAERTGGSVSTLTIQRTQQEDSAVYLCASSLQSGVGSYEQYFGPGTRLTVT.

The chain couples TRBV18 to TRBJ2-2; 9 positions match TRBD1. Germline V CDR1 and CDR2: KGHSH, LQKENI. The CDR3 loop spans 16 amino acids. V gave up 3 bases and J gave up 4 bases; unmatched junction bases: 6. As DNA, the CDR3 is TGTGCCAGCTCACCGCAGCGACAGGGGGGCACCGGGGAGCTGTTTTTT. It is translated as CASSPQRQGGTGELFF.

This clone is medium-sized. The chain joins TRBV2 to TRBJ1-3; 8 positions agree with TRBD1. The germline CDR1 and CDR2 sequences are SNHLY and FYNNEI. V was pared by 8 bases and J by 3 bases, with 0 bases of the junction left unmatched. This CDR3 contains 12 residues. The CDR3 here is CASGQGGNTIYF. The CDR3 DNA sequence: TGTGCCAGCGGACAGGGTGGAAACACCATATATTTT.

This clone was seen more than once but under ten times. This chain joins TRBV7-9 and TRBJ1-1, with 7 bases that match TRBD1. Unmatched junction bases numbered 4, after V lost 5 bases and J lost 1 base. From germline, CDR1 is SEHNR and CDR2 FQNEAQ (reference sequence). The CDR3 is made up of 14 amino acids. DNA for the CDR3: TGTGCCAGCAGCCCGACAGGGCCGAACACTGAAGCTTTCTTT. Its protein product is CASSPTGPNTEAFF.

The rearrangement links TRBV3-1 (or the pseudogene TRBV3-2) to TRBJ1-1; 9 bases align to TRBD1. Germline loops: CDR1 LGHDT, CDR2 YNNKEL (reference sequence). The CDR3 is 15 amino acids. With 4 bases clipped from V and 7 bases from J, the junction kept 10 bases outside the gene matches. The CDR3 sequence is CASSPGTGSRVEAFF. CDR3 coding DNA: TGTGCCAGCAGCCCAGGGACAGGGAGTCGGGTTGAAGCTTTCTTT.

J is TRBJ1-2 and V is TRBV3-1 (or the pseudogene TRBV3-2); unclear D gene. The V gene's germline CDR1 is LGHDT and CDR2 YNNKEL (reference sequence). The V and J ends lost 4 bases and 3 bases respectively, with 12 bases between them. There are 14 residues in the CDR3. This chain's CDR3 is CASSLGSVDYGYTF. CDR3 nucleotides: TGTGCCAGCAGCCTGGGGTCGGTCGACTATGGCTACACCTTC.

The gene calls are TRBV6-5 and TRBJ1-2; D gene ambiguous. The CDR3 is 13 amino acids. Germline V CDR1 and CDR2: MNHEY, SVGAGI. V was shortened by 0 bases and J by 4 bases, with 6 bases between the two germline ends. DNA for the CDR3: TGTGCCAGCAGTTACTCGGGGTCCTATGGCTACACCTTC. It translates to CASSYSGSYGYTF.

The chain couples TRBV6-5 to TRBJ2-1, with TRBD2 matching over 7 bases. There are 15 residues in the CDR3. Germline lookup yields CDR1 MNHEY and CDR2 SVGAGI. V was clipped by 11 bases and J by 0 bases; unmatched bases: 10. The CDR3 DNA sequence: TGTGCCGTGGCTAGCGGTTTATTCTCCTACAATGAGCAGTTCTTC. As protein: CAVASGLFSYNEQFF.

The chain recombines TRBV5-1 with TRBJ2-3; perhaps TRBD2 as D (6 bases). Germline-derived CDR1 and CDR2 are SGHRS and YFSETQ. This CDR3 is built from 16 residues. V lost 1 base, J lost 0 bases, and 12 bases lay in between. CDR3 in amino acids: CASSLSGTSSTDTQYF. As DNA, the CDR3 is TGCGCCAGCAGCTTGTCCGGGACTTCTAGCACAGATACGCAGTATTTT.

This clone appeared a few times. The V gene is TRBV5-4, the J gene TRBJ2-3, with 11 bases fitting TRBD2. V shed 2 bases and J 6 bases; nucleotides not matched to a gene: 5. The germline CDR1 and CDR2 sequences are SGHNT and YYREEE (reference sequence). The CDR3 length is 15 residues. CDR3 sequence: CASSFELAGADTQYF. In nucleotides, the CDR3 is TGTGCCAGCAGCTTCGAACTAGCGGGAGCGGATACGCAGTATTTT.

In this sample, this clone turned up once. This chain joins TRBV9 and TRBJ2-7; D is possibly TRBD1 (5 bases). In germline, CDR1 is SGDLS, CDR2 YYNGEE. CDR3 size: 14 residues. With 0 bases removed from V and 3 bases from J, the gap between germline ends came to 10 bases. CDR3 bases: TGTGCCAGCAGCGTAGCAATTAGGGGCTACGAGCAGTACTTC. Protein product: CASSVAIRGYEQYF.

The chain recombines TRBV6-5 with TRBJ1-5; tentatively, D is TRBD1 (5 bases). The CDR3 has 12 amino acids. The germline CDR1 and CDR2 sequences are MNHEY and SVGAGI. Deletions cut 9 bases from V and 3 bases from J, with 9 bases between. The CDR3, as DNA: TGTGCCAGTCGGGACTCCAATCAGCCCCAGCATTTT. Protein product: CASRDSNQPQHF.

This clone was counted between two and nine times. The J gene is TRBJ1-5, the V gene TRBV10-3, with D perhaps TRBD1 (6 bases). V was shortened by 3 bases and J by 4 bases, with 13 bases between the two germline ends. CDR1 and CDR2 (germline): ENHRY, SYGVKD. The CDR3 has 15 residues. CDR3 amino acids: CAISDGPGENQPQHF. The DNA of the CDR3 is TGTGCCATCAGTGACGGGCCAGGGGAGAATCAGCCCCAGCATTTT.

V and J are TRBV13 and TRBJ1-1, with D tentatively TRBD1 (5 bases). Germline V gene sequence: CDR1 PRHDT, CDR2 FYEKMQ (reference sequence). CDR3 length: 15 amino acids. Between the trimmed V and J ends, which lost 0 bases and 5 bases, there was a span of 13 bases. DNA of the CDR3: TGTGCCAGCAGCTTAGGGGGGTCGGGGGTTACTGAAGCTTTCTTT. This sequence encodes CASSLGGSGVTEAFF.

This clone was detected only a few times. The rearrangement links TRBV20-1 to TRBJ1-2; no definite D call. V lost 5 bases and J lost 4, with 8 bases in between. The CDR3 contains 11 residues. Germline V gene sequence: CDR1 DFQATT, CDR2 SNEGSKA (reference sequence). CDR3: CSASGAYGYTF. The CDR3 DNA sequence: TGCAGTGCTTCAGGAGCCTATGGCTACACCTTC.

The rearrangement joins TRBV11-3 to TRBJ2-1; 8 bases align to TRBD1. The CDR3 consists of 20 residues. Germline V gene sequence: CDR1 SGHNT, CDR2 YENEEA. Trimming cost V 4 bases and J 3 bases; bases outside gene matches: 20. In nucleotides, the CDR3 is TGTGCCAGCAGCTCCATGGCCCCCAGACCGGGACAGGAGAACTACAATGAGCAGTTCTTC. Its protein product is CASSSMAPRPGQENYNEQFF.

The V and J genes are TRBV19 and TRBJ2-1; the match to TRBD2 covers 11 bases. Germline CDR1 reads LNHDA; CDR2 reads SQIVND (reference sequence). With V trimmed by 6 bases and J by 10 bases, 11 bases remained unmatched. CDR3 length equals 15 residues. CDR3 residues: CASSDPGLAGREQFF. In DNA form, the CDR3 reads TGTGCCAGTAGCGACCCCGGACTAGCGGGCCGGGAGCAGTTCTTC.

Only a few counts were recorded for this clone. This chain joins TRBV24-1 and TRBJ2-7, with 8 bases aligning to TRBD1. Germline V gene data show CDR1 as KGHDR and CDR2 as SFDVKD. This CDR3 has 16 residues. The V gene end was trimmed by 2 bases and the J gene end by 1 base; junction bases not matched to a gene: 6. This CDR3 reads CATSDYGQGGSYEQYF. As DNA, the CDR3 is TGTGCCACCAGTGATTACGGACAGGGAGGATCCTACGAGCAGTACTTC.

This chain uses TRBV5-4 with TRBJ2-7; either TRBD1 or TRBD2 may fit D (5 bases each). V shed 4 bases and J shed 0 bases, with 11 bases lying between them. The CDR3 is 14 residues long. Germline CDR1 SGHNT, CDR2 YYREEE (reference sequence). For the CDR3, the DNA is TGTGCCAGCAGCACGGGACGGACCTCCTACGAGCAGTACTTC. It is translated as CASSTGRTSYEQYF.

The chain recombines TRBV7-2 with TRBJ2-7, with 9 bases lining up with TRBD2. The germline V gene has CDR1 SGHTA and CDR2 FQGNSA. The V segment lost 4 bases and the J segment 0 bases; nucleotides outside the gene matches: 1. The CDR3 totals 14 residues. The DNA for the CDR3 is TGTGCCAGCAGCTCGACTAGCGGCTCCTACGAGCAGTACTTC. Amino acid sequence: CASSSTSGSYEQYF.

This clone has a handful of counts. The chain links TRBV5-1 to TRBJ1-2, with a possible D match to TRBD1 (6 bases). The CDR3 is made up of 14 amino acids. The V gene's germline CDR1 is SGHRS and CDR2 YFSETQ. V dropped 5 bases and J dropped 4 bases, with 15 bases sitting between them. The CDR3 spells CASRSTGSGYGYTF. Written as DNA, the CDR3 is TGCGCCAGCAGATCGACAGGATCTGGCTATGGCTACACCTTC.

V is TRBV6-4 and J is TRBJ2-1; 12 bases are shared with TRBD2. Germline V gene data show CDR1 as MRHNA and CDR2 as SNTAGT. The trim removed 5 bases at V and 5 bases at J, leaving 4 bases unmatched. This CDR3 has 15 residues. CDR3 bases: TGTGCCAGCAGTCAACTAGCGGGAGGCCACAATGAGCAGTTCTTC. Encoded protein: CASSQLAGGHNEQFF.

The chain combines TRBV3-1 (or the pseudogene TRBV3-2) with TRBJ1-2; D possibly corresponds to TRBD1 (6 bases). Germline V gene data show CDR1 as LGHDT and CDR2 as YNNKEL (reference sequence). V was shortened by 1 base and J by 5 bases, with 14 bases between the two germline ends. This CDR3 region has 15 residues. The CDR3 bases are TGTGCCAGCAGCCAAGCTGTCAGGGGAGGATATGGCTACACCTTC. Protein product: CASSQAVRGGYGYTF.